The sequence of this T cell receptor beta chain was determined in a study of cytomegalovirus exposure and HLA in healthy donors. TCRdb keeps only in-frame clones here, not all; method: immunoSEQ multiplex PCR. The sample lists about 170,000 clones, just under 90% occurring once. The V gene end was trimmed by 4 bases and the J gene end by 8 bases; junction bases not matched to a gene: 2. The CDR3 consists of 12 residues. The germline gives CDR1 SGHRS, CDR2 YFSETQ. The sequenced material came from PBMCs. The TCR was taken from a woman aged 18-29 years in good health and CMV-seropositive. The chain links TRBV5-1 to TRBJ1-4; 7 bases align to TRBD1. The CDR3 sequence: CASSEDREKLFF. CDR3 bases: TGCGCCAGCAGCGAGGACAGGGAAAAACTGTTTTTT.